The entry that follows covers one TCR beta chain sequence. The entry originates in a study of blood T cell repertoires in COVID-19. Measured with immunoSEQ multiplex PCR; TCRdb has only the in-frame clones, and not every one. This table has nearly 95,000 clones, 85% to 90% appearing once. CDR1 is MNHNY, CDR2 SVGAGI, per germline (reference sequence). CDR3 size: 15 residues. The V and J ends lost 6 bases and 4 bases, in that order; junction bases with no gene match: 12. This sequence was found in a human donor with active COVID-19. The donor label of this sample is uncertain. The gene calls are TRBV6-6 and TRBJ2-7, with 7 nucleotides matching TRBD1. Material: peripheral blood. The CDR3 DNA is TGTGCCAGCAGAAGCCCGGACAGGCCCACGTACGAGCAGTACTTC. Its protein is CASRSPDRPTYEQYF.